The clone carrying this T cell receptor beta chain occurred a few times. Under the authors' procedure: After removing out-of-frame reads, 2 million to 2.5 million distinct TCRbeta sequences remained. Assay: immunoSEQ multiplex PCR; the TCRdb copy retains only in-frame clones and omits some. Clonal size and the V and J genes are those of that table, whereas D and trimming came from the DNA. The sample carries 70,000 to 90,000 clones, roughly three quarters recorded once. Germline V gene sequence: CDR1 SNHLY, CDR2 FYNNEI. V dropped 4 bases and J dropped 3 bases, with 9 bases sitting between them. The CDR3 totals 13 residues. The sort gate was single viable CD3+CD4+CD8-CD45RO+ cells for memory CD4+ T cells. This entry comes from a study of memory CD4+ T cells and cytomegalovirus serostatus.

This sequence was found in an adult in good health and CMV-seropositive. V usage is TRBV2 and J usage is TRBJ1-1; D is ambiguous. Sequencing was carried out using memory CD4+ T cells from blood. The CDR3 DNA sequence: TGTGCCAGCAGTGTCGAGCGGTACACTGAAGCTTTCTTT. This translates into CASSVERYTEAFF. The variable domain in full, with the rest retrieved from reference TRBV2 and TRBJ1-1, is EPEVTQTPSHQVTQMGQEVILRCVPISNHLYFYWYRQILGQKVEFLVSFYNNEISEKSEIFDDQFSVERPDGSNFTLKIRSTKLEDSAMYFCASSVERYTEAFFGQGTRLTVV.